This paragraph reports one T cell receptor (beta chain). In germline, CDR1 is SGDLS, CDR2 YYNGEE. This CDR3 is 14 amino acids long. The ends lost 4 bases at V and 6 bases at J; junction bases unmatched: 8. This specimen belongs to a study of blood T cell repertoires in COVID-19. Study overall: The United States, Italy and Spain provided the acute and convalescent COVID-19 samples.

Assay used: immunoSEQ multiplex PCR; TCRdb lists only in-frame clones, some missing. This table holds 65,000 to 90,000 clones, about nine tenths found once. This receptor was identified in a man aged 50-59 years with acute or convalescent COVID-19. Sequencing was carried out using peripheral blood. The chain uses TRBV9 and TRBJ2-3, with 7 positions matching TRBD1. The CDR3: CASSIGQALDTQYF. DNA for the CDR3: TGTGCCAGCAGCATCGGACAGGCGTTGGATACGCAGTATTTT.